The 22 T cell receptor beta chains below all came from one sample that was sequenced in a study of blood T cell repertoires in COVID-19. The assay was immunoSEQ multiplex PCR, and TCRdb's table has in-frame clones only and misses some. In the table there are 150,000 to 250,000 clones, approximately 90% of which are singletons. Source material: PBMCs or T cells enriched from blood (not recorded which). These receptors were taken from a woman aged 25 to 39 who had recovered from COVID-19.

The gene calls are TRBV14 and TRBJ2-5; 9 bases line up with TRBD1. The CDR3 is 14 amino acids. CDR1 SGHDN and CDR2 FVKESK come from the germline V gene. V was clipped by 2 bases and J by 5 bases; unmatched bases: 3. CDR3 DNA sequence: TGTGCCAGCAGCCAATGGACAGGGGTGGAGACCCAGTACTTC. Its translation: CASSQWTGVETQYF.

The chain combines TRBV9 with TRBJ2-1; 9 nucleotides line up with TRBD2. CDR1 is SGDLS, CDR2 YYNGEE, per germline. This CDR3 is 17 amino acids long. The V and J ends lost 4 bases and 3 bases, in that order; junction bases with no gene match: 11. The CDR3 sequence: CASSLGRAGGGYNEQFF. The CDR3 DNA sequence: TGTGCCAGCAGCTTAGGACGGGCGGGAGGGGGCTACAATGAGCAGTTCTTC.

This clone was picked up a small number of times. This sequence joins TRBV4-2 and TRBJ1-1; D is uncertain. CDR1 is LGHNA and CDR2 is YNFKEQ in the germline V gene. This CDR3 is 15 amino acids long. V shed 1 base and J shed 1 base, with 10 bases lying between them. CDR3 sequence reads: CASSQVSPENTEAFF. The CDR3 nucleotides are TGTGCCAGCAGCCAAGTATCCCCAGAGAACACTGAAGCTTTCTTT.

The rearrangement links TRBV2 to TRBJ1-5; TRBD1 matches at 8 bases. The CDR3 is 14 residues long. Germline V gene lookup returns CDR1 SNHLY and CDR2 FYNNEI. V was clipped by 6 bases and J by 6 bases; unmatched bases: 7. CDR3 region: CASRRGTGGQPQHF. The DNA for the CDR3 is TGTGCCAGCAGAAGGGGGACAGGCGGTCAGCCCCAGCATTTT.

The rearrangement links TRBV10-1 to TRBJ1-2, with a weak D call TRBD1 (5 bases). CDR1 and CDR2 (germline): WNHNN, SYGVQD (reference sequence). The V gene lost 11 bases and the J gene lost 4 bases, with 17 bases spanning the gap. The CDR3 spans 13 residues. The CDR3 bases are TGCGCCGGGTGGGTCCAGGGACTCTATGGCTACACCTTC. It codes for CAGWVQGLYGYTF.

This chain links TRBV11-2 with TRBJ2-3; TRBD2 matches 8 bases. This CDR3 is 16 amino acids long. After removal of 5 bases from V and 0 bases from J, the junction contained 7 bases not matched to a gene. CDR1 and CDR2 (germline): SGHAT, FQNNGV. The CDR3, as DNA: TGTGCCAGCAGCCCCCTCGGGGGGGTGAGCACAGATACGCAGTATTTT. It is translated as CASSPLGGVSTDTQYF.

V usage is TRBV4-3 and J usage is TRBJ2-3, with a possible D match to TRBD2 (5 bases). The V gene's germline CDR1 is LGHNA and CDR2 YSLEER. The V and J ends lost 0 bases and 4 bases respectively, with 11 bases between them. This CDR3 is built from 15 residues. The DNA of the CDR3 is TGCGCCAGCAGCCAAGAAAGGCGGGTCGCAGATACGCAGTATTTT. This codes for CASSQERRVADTQYF.

This sequence joins TRBV4-2 and TRBJ2-2; 7 bases line up with TRBD1. V lost 4 bases and J lost 1; bases outside the gene matches: 12. Germline assignment: CDR1 LGHNA and CDR2 YNFKEQ. The CDR3 has 18 residues. The CDR3 DNA reads as TGTGCCAGCAGCCGCAAGATCCCTGGGGACAGGAACACCGGGGAGCTGTTTTTT. It specifies CASSRKIPGDRNTGELFF.

This clone appeared a few times. The rearrangement links TRBV21-1 to TRBJ2-7; the table assigns TRBD2, which was not confirmed against the DNA. TRBV21-1 is termed a pseudogene. CDR3 size: 16 residues. The chain's CDR3 is CASSKLPGTYTYEQYF. CDR3 coding DNA: TGTGCCAGCAGCAAATTACCGGGGACTTACACCTACGAGCAGTACTTC.

V is TRBV11-1 and J is TRBJ1-1; maybe TRBD1 (5 bases). Trimming cost V 0 bases and J 6 bases, with 8 bases left between them. This CDR3 has 13 residues. The germline gives CDR1 SGHAT, CDR2 FQDESV (reference sequence). The CDR3 sequence is CASSLARVAEAFF. CDR3 coding DNA: TGTGCCAGCAGCTTAGCCAGGGTAGCTGAAGCTTTCTTT.

V usage is TRBV27 and J usage is TRBJ2-7, with 7 bases identical to TRBD2. CDR3 length: 14 residues. Trimming removed 6 bases from V and 6 bases from J; junction bases left unmatched: 11. Looked up from germline, CDR1 is MNHEY and CDR2 is SMNVEV (reference sequence). This chain's CDR3 is CASRNFERGGEQYF. The CDR3 nucleotides are TGTGCCAGCAGAAACTTTGAGCGGGGTGGCGAGCAGTACTTC.

V usage is TRBV7-9 and J usage is TRBJ1-5, with TRBD1 as a possible D gene (5 bases). Trimming took 3 bases from V and 4 from J, leaving 16 bases between them. The CDR3 extends over 16 amino acids. Looked up from germline, CDR1 is SEHNR and CDR2 is FQNEAQ (reference sequence). DNA for the CDR3: TGTGCCAGCAGCTTGTTTCAGGCCGGGGGGAATCAGCCCCAGCATTTT. It translates to CASSLFQAGGNQPQHF.

The rearrangement joins TRBV30 to TRBJ2-3; TRBD2 matches 7 bases. V lost 0 bases and J lost 4; bases outside the gene matches: 4. Per the germline V gene, CDR1 is GTSNPN and CDR2 is SVGIG (reference sequence). The CDR3 loop spans 14 amino acids. The DNA of the CDR3 is TGTGCCTGGAGTGTTGGGGGAGGGGCAGATACGCAGTATTTT. Protein product: CAWSVGGGADTQYF.

This chain links TRBV14 with TRBJ1-6; D gene uncertain. This CDR3 comprises 16 residues. The germline V gene has CDR1 SGHDN and CDR2 FVKESK. Trimming cost V 0 bases and J 2 bases, with 8 bases left between them. CDR3: CASSQETDPYNSPLHF. The CDR3 bases are TGTGCCAGCAGCCAAGAAACAGACCCCTATAATTCACCCCTCCACTTT. Full variable domain (rest looked up from reference TRBV14 and TRBJ1-6): EAGVTQFPSHSVIEKGQTVTLRCDPISGHDNLYWYRRVMGKEIKFLLHFVKESKQDESGMPNNRFLAERTGGTYSTLKVQPAELEDSGVYFCASSQETDPYNSPLHFGNGTRLTVT.

The rearrangement uses TRBV30 and TRBJ2-1, with 11 bases lining up with TRBD2. CDR1 is GTSNPN, CDR2 SVGIG, per germline (reference sequence). J lost 1 base, V lost 0 bases, and 5 bases had no gene match. The CDR3 is 17 residues long. The CDR3 DNA sequence: TGTGCCTGGAGTGTAACTCGGACTAGCGGGTCCTACAATGAGCAGTTCTTC. Translating gives CAWSVTRTSGSYNEQFF.

The rearrangement uses TRBV7-2 and TRBJ1-1; 12 nucleotides line up with TRBD1. The V segment lost 2 bases and the J segment 3 bases; nucleotides outside the gene matches: 10. Germline lookup yields CDR1 SGHTA and CDR2 FQGNSA. The CDR3 contains 18 residues. CDR3 bases: TGTGCCAGCAGCTTACTCGGGGGACAGGGGGCACGGGACACTGAAGCTTTCTTT. Residues: CASSLLGGQGARDTEAFF.

The chain employs TRBV18 and TRBJ2-5; TRBD2 is a possible D gene (6 bases). This CDR3 has 15 amino acids. From germline, CDR1 is KGHSH and CDR2 LQKENI. The V end lost 5 bases, the J end lost 2 bases, and 15 bases lay between the germline ends. CDR3 sequence (DNA): TGTGCCAGCTCAAAGAGGCGGGAATTACAAGAGACCCAGTACTTC. It is translated as CASSKRRELQETQYF.

V is TRBV30 and J is TRBJ1-1; 10 nucleotides agree with TRBD1. This CDR3 comprises 14 residues. Trimming cost V 2 bases and J 5 bases; bases outside gene matches: 5. From germline, CDR1 is GTSNPN and CDR2 SVGIG (reference sequence). CDR3 nucleotide sequence: TGTGCCTGGAGTCCGACAGGGGGCTGGACTGAAGCTTTCTTT. As protein: CAWSPTGGWTEAFF. Combining the CDR3 with reference TRBV30 and TRBJ1-1 gives the whole variable domain SQTIHQWPATLVQPVGSPLSLECTVEGTSNPNLYWYRQAAGRGLQLLFYSVGIGQISSEVPQNLSASRPQDRQFILSSKKLLLSDSGFYLCAWSPTGGWTEAFFGQGTRLTVV.

The chain has TRBV5-1 and TRBJ1-1; possibly TRBD1 for D (5 bases). CDR3 length: 14 amino acids. The ends were cut back, 4 bases at V and 2 bases at J, with 12 bases in the middle. CDR1 and CDR2 from the germline V gene are SGHRS and YFSETQ. The CDR3 reads CASSPETANTEAFF. For the CDR3, the DNA is TGCGCCAGCAGCCCAGAGACAGCCAACACTGAAGCTTTCTTT.

In the case of this clone: It is unclear where the CDR3 begins or ends on the DNA, so no DNA is shown, and the CDR3 is as TCRdb lists it. This sequence joins TRBV27 and TRBJ1-1. The CDR3 length is 14 residues, termini included. Germline V gives CDR1 MNHEY, CDR2 SMNVEV (reference sequence). CDR3 amino acids: CASSSSGLSPEAFF.

The genes are TRBV10-3 and TRBJ1-1, with 10 nucleotides matching TRBD1. V trimming: 10 bases; J trimming: 0 bases; junction bases outside the gene matches: 5. There are 14 residues in the CDR3. Germline-derived CDR1 and CDR2 are ENHRY and SYGVKD. CDR3: CATGTGVMNTEAFF. The CDR3 region has the DNA TGTGCCACCGGGACAGGGGTCATGAACACTGAAGCTTTCTTT.

This rearrangement joins TRBV13 to TRBJ1-1, with D maybe TRBD1 (6 bases). The CDR3 has 15 residues. The germline CDR1 and CDR2 sequences are PRHDT and FYEKMQ (reference sequence). V shed 5 bases and J shed 1 base, with 14 bases lying between them. The CDR3 sequence: CASSANEGENTEAFF. The DNA of the CDR3 is TGTGCCAGCAGCGCCAATGAGGGGGAGAACACTGAAGCTTTCTTT.